Below, 32 T cell receptor beta chains from the same sample are listed, as sequenced in a study of T cells in Graves' hyperthyroidism and ophthalmopathy. RNA transcripts were the template for amplifying TCR beta CDR3 regions. An initial round of RT-PCR targeting the TCR CDR3 relied on the HTBI primer set. TCRdb passed the multiplex PCR reads through MiXCR, listing each CDR3 protein once. The sample gives about 700,000 distinct CDR3 sequences, 14% of which show up once; roughly 10% is in the top ten. Sample: blood. The receptors derive from a woman aged 18-29 years with Graves' hyperthyroidism.

This clonotype was counted ten times or more. V and J are TRBV6-1 and TRBJ2-7; D call uncertain. In germline, CDR1 is MNHNS, CDR2 SASEGT. Trimming shortened V by 2 bases and J by 1 base, and 6 bases separated the two germline ends. The CDR3 extends over 13 amino acids. The CDR3 sequence is CASSEPGSYEQYF. The CDR3 DNA sequence: TGTGCCAGCAGTGAACCAGGATCCTACGAGCAGTACTTC.

This clonotype was seen ten or more times. The CDR3 reads CSAQPGLAASKWDEQYF. The CDR3 DNA follows: TGCAGTGCTCAACCTGGACTAGCGGCTTCAAAGTGGGACGAGCAGTACTTC. The V call is TRBV20-1, the J call TRBJ2-7; 10 nucleotides agree with TRBD2. J gave up 5 bases and V 5 bases, and 18 bases lay outside the gene matches. There are 17 residues in the CDR3. The germline V gene has CDR1 DFQATT and CDR2 SNEGSKA (reference sequence).

This clonotype was seen repeatedly, ten times or more. The V gene is TRBV6-1, the J gene TRBJ1-5; D uncertain. V was pared by 3 bases and J by 0 bases, with 18 bases between. Germline values: CDR1 MNHNS, CDR2 SASEGT. This CDR3 comprises 18 residues. The CDR3 loop reads CASSDIAPGEYSNQPQHF. DNA for the CDR3: TGTGCCAGCAGTGACATAGCCCCGGGAGAATATAGCAATCAGCCCCAGCATTTT.

Of note for this clonotype: A much more abundant neighbour one base away suggests this may be a read error. The V call is TRBV11-2, the J call TRBJ2-1; tentatively, D is TRBD1 (6 bases). Germline CDR1 SGHAT, CDR2 FQNNGV. V was shortened by 5 bases and J by 6 bases, with 11 bases between the two germline ends. CDR3 length equals 13 residues. CDR3 coding DNA: TGTGCCAGCAGCCGCGGACAGAGCAATGAGCAGTTCTTC. Amino acids: CASSRGQSNEQFF. The variable domain in full, with the rest retrieved from reference TRBV11-2 and TRBJ2-1, is EAGVAQSPRYKIIEKRQSVAFWCNPISGHATLYWYQQILGQGPKLLIQFQNNGVVDDSQLPKDRFSAERLKGVDSTLKIQPAKLEDSAVYLCASSRGQSNEQFFGPGTRLTVL.

The V gene is TRBV27, the J gene TRBJ2-2; maybe TRBD1 (6 bases). The germline V gene encodes CDR1 MNHEY and CDR2 SMNVEV (reference sequence). With 2 bases removed from V and 6 bases from J, the gap between germline ends came to 10 bases. CDR3 length: 14 residues. CDR3 DNA sequence: TGTGCCAGCAGTTTAACAGGGACCCCCGGGGAGCTGTTTTTT. Its translation: CASSLTGTPGELFF.

This clonotype was detected many times. This sequence joins TRBV7-3 and TRBJ2-3, with D uncertain. V was clipped by 3 bases and J by 4 bases, with 8 bases between them. Per germline, CDR1 SGHTA and CDR2 FQGTGA. This CDR3 is 13 amino acids long. The DNA of the CDR3 is TGTGCCAGCAGCTTGGAGTTGTCAGATACGCAGTATTTT. It is translated as CASSLELSDTQYF. Drawing the rest from reference TRBV7-3 and TRBJ2-3, the complete variable domain is GAGVSQTPSNKVTEKGKYVELRCDPISGHTALYWYRQSLGQGPEFLIYFQGTGAADDSGLPNDRFFAVRPEGSVSTLKIQRTERGDSAVYLCASSLELSDTQYFGPGTRLTVL.

The chain recombines TRBV6-1 with TRBJ2-6; maybe TRBD2 (5 bases). The CDR3 consists of 15 residues. Germline CDR1 is MNHNS and CDR2 is SASEGT. V lost 2 bases, J lost 1 base, and 6 bases lay in between. The CDR3 DNA reads as TGTGCCAGCAGTGAACGGGAATCTGGGGCCAACGTCCTGACTTTC. It is translated as CASSERESGANVLTF.

This clonotype was counted ten times or more. The V gene is TRBV6-1, the J gene TRBJ2-7; D may be TRBD1 (5 bases). Germline CDR1 MNHNS, CDR2 SASEGT. The CDR3 covers 17 residues. V dropped 3 bases and J dropped 7 bases, with 25 bases sitting between them. CDR3 loop: CASSEPTDSPLQIEQYF. DNA of the CDR3: TGTGCCAGCAGTGAGCCTACCGACAGTCCCCTTCAGATTGAGCAGTACTTC.

This clonotype was picked up many times. J is TRBJ2-4 and V is TRBV28; 9 bases match TRBD1. Germline V gives CDR1 MDHEN, CDR2 SYDVKM. The length of the CDR3 is 14 residues. J was trimmed by 5 bases and V by 6 bases; bases with no gene match: 5. CDR3 in amino acids: CASRNRDRENIQYF. The CDR3 nucleotides are TGTGCCAGCAGAAACCGGGACAGGGAAAACATTCAGTACTTC.

This clonotype was counted ten times or more. The gene calls are TRBV29-1 and TRBJ2-5; 9 positions agree with TRBD2. The ends lost 4 bases at V and 3 bases at J; junction bases unmatched: 6. The CDR3 is 14 residues long. Germline CDR1 SQVTM, CDR2 ANQGSEA. The CDR3 DNA reads TGCAGCGTTGCCGGGACTAGCTGGGAAGAGACCCAGTACTTC. It is translated as CSVAGTSWEETQYF. Full variable domain (rest looked up from reference TRBV29-1 and TRBJ2-5): SAVISQKPSRDICQRGTSLTIQCQVDSQVTMMFWYRQQPGQSLTLIATANQGSEATYESGFVIDKFPISRPNLTFSTLTVSNMSPEDSSIYLCSVAGTSWEETQYFGPGTRLLVL.

The sample holds many counts of this clonotype. J is TRBJ2-5 and V is TRBV3-1; D remains unclear. Deletions cut 4 bases from V and 4 bases from J, with 13 bases between. CDR1 is LGHDT and CDR2 is YNNKEL in the germline V gene (reference sequence). The CDR3 totals 14 residues. This CDR3 is CASSPPHTPETQYF. CDR3 nucleotides: TGTGCCAGCAGCCCCCCCCACACGCCAGAGACCCAGTACTTC.

To note about this clonotype: The junction differs from germline at one of its ends, possibly a read error. This chain joins TRBV4-2 and TRBJ2-6, with D possibly called TRBD1 or TRBD2 (7 bases each). CDR3 length equals 19 residues. Germline CDR1 and CDR2: LGHNA and YNFKEQ. In nucleotides, the CDR3 is TGTGCCAGCAGCCATGGGGAGGGGGCGCGATTTGCTGGGGCCAACGTCCTGGCCTTC. Its translation: CASSHGEGARFAGANVLAF.

The chain uses TRBV7-8 and TRBJ2-3, with TRBD2 matching 9 bases. There are 14 residues in the CDR3. Germline V gene lookup returns CDR1 SGHVS and CDR2 FQNEAQ. Trimming at V came to 2 bases and at J to 6 bases, leaving 3 bases not matched to a gene. The CDR3, as DNA: TGTGCCAGCAGCTTATTAGCGGGAGAGGATACGCAGTATTTT. The encoded protein is CASSLLAGEDTQYF.

This sequence joins TRBV7-2 and TRBJ1-1; D remains ambiguous. CDR1 SGHTA and CDR2 FQGNSA come from the germline V gene. Trimming cost V 1 base and J 6 bases, with 15 bases left between them. This CDR3 region has 15 residues. The CDR3 reads CASSLGFPVNAEAFF. The CDR3 DNA sequence: TGTGCCAGCAGCTTAGGTTTCCCAGTTAACGCTGAAGCTTTCTTT.

V gene TRBV7-2 combines with J gene TRBJ1-5, with 8 bases aligning to TRBD1. From germline, CDR1 is SGHTA and CDR2 FQGNSA. Losses at the gene ends were 4 bases for V and 1 base for J; bases not matched to a gene: 3. CDR3 length: 15 amino acids. CDR3 nucleotide sequence: TGTGCCAGCAGCTCAGGGGGCTGGAGCAATCAGCCCCAGCATTTT. Protein product: CASSSGGWSNQPQHF.

This clonotype has a count of ten or more. This chain joins TRBV19 and TRBJ2-1; 8 bases match TRBD1. Losses at the gene ends were 3 bases for V and 9 bases for J; bases not matched to a gene: 10. The CDR3 extends over 15 amino acids. Germline-derived CDR1 and CDR2 are LNHDA and SQIVND (reference sequence). The CDR3 loop reads CASSMGQARGIEQFF. The CDR3 DNA is TGTGCCAGTAGTATGGGACAGGCCCGGGGCATTGAGCAGTTCTTC.

This clonotype was observed at least ten times. The rearrangement uses TRBV27 and TRBJ2-1; TRBD2 matches 10 bases. CDR3 length equals 15 residues. The trim removed 3 bases at V and 9 bases at J, leaving 8 bases unmatched. The V gene's germline CDR1 is MNHEY and CDR2 SMNVEV (reference sequence). The CDR3 loop is CASSFGPAGGVEQFF. CDR3 nucleotide sequence: TGTGCCAGCAGTTTTGGTCCAGCGGGAGGGGTTGAGCAGTTCTTC.

In its sample, this clonotype was seen many times. The chain combines TRBV3-1 with TRBJ1-1; the match to TRBD1 covers 11 bases. The CDR3 is 16 residues long. The germline V gene encodes CDR1 LGHDT and CDR2 YNNKEL (reference sequence). Unmatched junction bases numbered 11, after V lost 6 bases and J lost 5 bases. The chain's CDR3 is CASSLGQGASKTEAFF. CDR3 nucleotide sequence: TGTGCCAGCAGTCTCGGACAGGGGGCGTCTAAGACTGAAGCTTTCTTT.

A note on this clonotype: A read error may be the cause here, since a much bigger clone is one base away. This sequence joins TRBV28 and TRBJ2-1; weak D call: TRBD1 (5 bases). Germline values: CDR1 MDHEN, CDR2 SYDVKM. The CDR3 contains 12 residues. V lost 5 bases and J 7 bases, leaving 9 bases between the germline ends. Here the CDR3 DNA reads TGTGCCAGCAGTGTACAGGAAAATGAGCAGTTCTTC. This sequence encodes CASSVQENEQFF.

A few counts support this clonotype. V is TRBV7-3 and J is TRBJ2-2, with D possibly TRBD1 on 6 matching bases. The CDR3 extends over 16 amino acids. V was shortened by 2 bases and J by 1 base, with 11 bases between the two germline ends. Germline V gives CDR1 SGHTA, CDR2 FQGTGA. CDR3 protein: CASSLLRTENTGELFF. The CDR3 region has the DNA TGTGCCAGCAGCTTACTTAGGACAGAGAACACCGGGGAGCTGTTTTTT.

The chain joins TRBV28 to TRBJ2-4; TRBD1 aligns across 10 bases. There are 13 residues in the CDR3. The V gene end was trimmed by 5 bases and the J gene end by 12 bases; junction bases not matched to a gene: 7. Germline V gene lookup returns CDR1 MDHEN and CDR2 SYDVKM. CDR3 loop: CASSPRTGGSQYF. The CDR3 DNA follows: TGTGCCAGCAGTCCCAGGACAGGGGGATCTCAGTACTTC.

This clonotype was counted at least ten times. The rearrangement uses TRBV2 and TRBJ2-1, with unresolved D. The CDR3 has 12 amino acids. V gave up 7 bases and J gave up 4 bases, with 8 bases separating them. The germline CDR1 and CDR2 sequences are SNHLY and FYNNEI. CDR3 residues: CASNLQYNEQFF. The CDR3 nucleotides are TGTGCCAGCAATCTTCAGTACAATGAGCAGTTCTTC.

The chain couples TRBV12-3 or TRBV12-4 to TRBJ2-4; TRBD1 agrees at 10 bases. The CDR3 covers 18 residues. The junction had 10 bases not matched to a gene; V was cut back by 5 bases and J by 0 bases. DNA for the CDR3: TGTGCCAGCAGTCGCGGGACAGGGGTCTCTCTAGCCAAAAACATTCAGTACTTC. It is translated as CASSRGTGVSLAKNIQYF.

The V gene is TRBV29-1, the J gene TRBJ2-7; D is uncertain. The CDR3 consists of 15 residues. V lost 4 bases to trimming and J lost 0 bases, with 16 bases between them. The V gene's germline CDR1 is SQVTM and CDR2 ANQGSEA. The chain's CDR3 is CSVALGQIDSYEQYF. DNA for the CDR3: TGCAGCGTTGCATTAGGGCAGATCGACTCCTACGAGCAGTACTTC.

In regard to this clonotype: One end of the junction is discordant with germline, which a read error may explain. The chain has TRBV12-3 or TRBV12-4 and TRBJ1-1, with 9 bases identical to TRBD1. The length of the CDR3 is 15 residues. Written as DNA, the CDR3 is TGTGCCAGCAGTCCTTCCGGGACAGGGAACACTGAAGCTTCCTTT. Translated, it gives CASSPSGTGNTEASF.

A note on this clonotype: A much larger clonotype is one base distant, so this may be a read error. The genes are TRBV24-1 and TRBJ1-1; 7 positions agree with TRBD1. The CDR3 contains 15 residues. CDR1 is KGHDR and CDR2 is SFDVKD in the germline V gene. As DNA, the CDR3 is TGTGCCACCAGCCCATCCGGGACAGACTACACTGAAGCTCTCTTT. Its translation is CATSPSGTDYTEALF.

This clonotype was recorded at least ten times. V and J are TRBV2 and TRBJ1-6; TRBD1 matches at 11 bases. Germline loops: CDR1 SNHLY, CDR2 FYNNEI. The CDR3 is made up of 15 amino acids. The V segment lost 6 bases and the J segment 9 bases; nucleotides outside the gene matches: 7. In DNA form, the CDR3 reads TGTGCCAGCAGGGGACAGGGGGGATGGAGTTCACCCCTCCACTTT. It is translated as CASRGQGGWSSPLHF.

This clonotype was seen ten or more times. The V call is TRBV2, the J call TRBJ2-1; 11 nucleotides agree with TRBD2. The CDR3 runs 14 residues. The germline V gene has CDR1 SNHLY and CDR2 FYNNEI. J lost 8 bases, V lost 9 bases, and 9 bases had no gene match. The CDR3 DNA is TGTGCCAGTCGAACTAGCGGGAGTATGGATGAGCAGTTCTTC. As protein: CASRTSGSMDEQFF.

The rearrangement joins TRBV20-1 to TRBJ2-3; 7 positions match TRBD2. CDR1 and CDR2 (germline): DFQATT, SNEGSKA (reference sequence). CDR3 length equals 14 residues. The junction had 10 bases not matched to a gene; V was cut back by 6 bases and J by 4 bases. The CDR3 nucleotides read TGCAGTGCCACGCTGGCGGGAGACGCAGATACGCAGTATTTT. It translates to CSATLAGDADTQYF.

This clonotype has a count of ten or more. CDR3 protein: CASLKPGQGEYLTF. CDR3 nucleotides: TGTGCCAGCCTAAAACCGGGACAGGGGGAGTACCTGACTTTC. V and J are TRBV12-3 or TRBV12-4 and TRBJ2-6; 11 bases are a match to TRBD1. J gave up 15 bases and V 8 bases, and 12 bases lay outside the gene matches. CDR3 length: 14 amino acids.

This clonotype was detected many times. The chain joins TRBV9 to TRBJ1-2; no firm D call. Trimming stripped 0 bases from V and 6 bases from J, with 9 bases between. This CDR3 comprises 13 residues. Germline assignment: CDR1 SGDLS and CDR2 YYNGEE. In nucleotides, the CDR3 is TGTGCCAGCAGCGTAGGACAAACGGATGGCTACACCTTC. Amino acid sequence: CASSVGQTDGYTF.

This clonotype appeared many times. The gene calls are TRBV30 and TRBJ1-2; D remains unclear. The germline CDR1 and CDR2 sequences are GTSNPN and SVGIG (reference sequence). Trimming removed 2 bases from V and 4 bases from J, with 8 bases in between. The CDR3 consists of 12 residues. The CDR3 protein is CAWSSGFYGYTF. In DNA form, the CDR3 reads TGTGCCTGGAGTAGTGGCTTCTATGGCTACACCTTC.